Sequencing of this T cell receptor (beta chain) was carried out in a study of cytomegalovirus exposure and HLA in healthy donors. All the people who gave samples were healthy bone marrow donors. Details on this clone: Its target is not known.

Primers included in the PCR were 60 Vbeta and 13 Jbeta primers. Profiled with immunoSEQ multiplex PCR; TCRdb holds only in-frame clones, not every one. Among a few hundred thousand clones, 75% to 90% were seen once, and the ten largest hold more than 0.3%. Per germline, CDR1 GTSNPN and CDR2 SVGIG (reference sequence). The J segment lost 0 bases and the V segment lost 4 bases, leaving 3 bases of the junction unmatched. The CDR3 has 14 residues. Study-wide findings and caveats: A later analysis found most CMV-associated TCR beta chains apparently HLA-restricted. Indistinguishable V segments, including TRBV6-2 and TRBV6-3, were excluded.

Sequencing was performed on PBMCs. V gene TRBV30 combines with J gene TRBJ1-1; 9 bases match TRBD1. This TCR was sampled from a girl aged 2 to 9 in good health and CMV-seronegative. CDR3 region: CAWTTGGMNTEAFF. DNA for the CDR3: TGTGCCTGGACGACAGGGGGGATGAACACTGAAGCTTTCTTT.